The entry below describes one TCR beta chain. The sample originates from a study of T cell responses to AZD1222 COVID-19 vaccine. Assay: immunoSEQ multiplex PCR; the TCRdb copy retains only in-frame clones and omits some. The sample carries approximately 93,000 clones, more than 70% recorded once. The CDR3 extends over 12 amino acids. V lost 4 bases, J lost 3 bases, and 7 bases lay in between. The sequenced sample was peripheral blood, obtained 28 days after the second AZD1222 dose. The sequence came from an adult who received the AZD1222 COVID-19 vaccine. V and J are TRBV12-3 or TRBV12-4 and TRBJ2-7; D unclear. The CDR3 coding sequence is TGTGCCAGCAGTTCCACCTTCTACGAGCAGTACTTC. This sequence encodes CASSSTFYEQYF.